These T cell receptor beta chains were read from a single sample in a study of early T cells in non-severe SARS-CoV-2 infection. TCRdb called the 5' RACE reads again in MiXCR, with one record for every CDR3 protein. Counted here are about 37,000 distinct CDR3 sequences, 5.4% occurring once; the ten biggest clones make up about 5.7%. Sample: whole blood, taken at baseline. These receptors came from an adult who was a healthcare worker with PCR-confirmed SARS-CoV-2 infection or an uninfected control (not recorded which). CDR3s include the opening cysteine and the closing phenylalanine or tryptophan. The D gene is left open where the match is weak. Clone size is stated in some rows and not others, as once, few, many or a class when expanded.

d_call: TRBD1
j_call: TRBJ2-1
v_call: TRBV7-3
clone_size: many
cdr3_nt: TGTGCCAGCAGCTTACCCGGGAAAACAGGGGCTCAGTTCTTC
cdr3_aa: CASSLPGKTGAQFF

d_call: TRBD1
j_call: TRBJ1-6
v_call: TRBV5-6
clone_size: many
cdr3_nt: TGTGCCAGCAGCTTGAGAGGGGGCAGTTATAATTCACCCCTCCACTTT
cdr3_aa: CASSLRGGSYNSPLHF

d_call: TRBD2
j_call: TRBJ2-1
v_call: TRBV11-3
clone_size: many
cdr3_nt: TGTGCCAGCAGCTTAGTGCTAGCGGGGAACTACAATGAGCAGTTCTTC
cdr3_aa: CASSLVLAGNYNEQFF

d_call: TRBD2
j_call: TRBJ2-7
v_call: TRBV7-9
clone_size: many
cdr3_nt: TGTGCCAGCAGCCCCTACCGGGCGGGGGACCACGAGCAGTACTTC
cdr3_aa: CASSPYRAGDHEQYF

d_call: TRBD2
j_call: TRBJ2-5
v_call: TRBV6-1
clone_size: few
cdr3_nt: TGTGCCAGCAGTCCCGGGACTAGCGGCCAAGAGACCCAGTACTTC
cdr3_aa: CASSPGTSGQETQYF

d_call: .
j_call: TRBJ2-3
v_call: TRBV12-3/TRBV12-4
clone_size: many
cdr3_nt: TGTGCCAGCAGTTTCCTGGGCGTACCAAAGAGCACAGATACGCAGTATTTT
cdr3_aa: CASSFLGVPKSTDTQYF

d_call: .
j_call: TRBJ2-3
v_call: TRBV2
clone_size: many
cdr3_nt: TGTGCCAGCAGTGTGGAGACGAGCACAGATACGCAGTATTTT
cdr3_aa: CASSVETSTDTQYF

d_call: TRBD2
j_call: TRBJ2-1
v_call: TRBV6-2/TRBV6-3
clone_size: many
cdr3_nt: TGTGCCAGCAGTTACCCATATTCGGCTAGCGGGTCCGACAATGAGCAGTTCTTC
cdr3_aa: CASSYPYSASGSDNEQFF

d_call: .
j_call: TRBJ2-3
v_call: TRBV7-2
clone_size: few
cdr3_nt: TGTGCCAGCAGCTCCAGGGTACGGACAGATACGCAGTATTTT
cdr3_aa: CASSSRVRTDTQYF

d_call: .
j_call: TRBJ2-1
v_call: TRBV10-3
clone_size: .
cdr3_nt: TGTGCCATCAGTGATGGGGCAGTGTATGGCGATGAGCAGTTCTTC
cdr3_aa: CAISDGAVYGDEQFF

d_call: TRBD2
j_call: TRBJ2-1
v_call: TRBV5-1
clone_size: many
cdr3_nt: TGCGCCAGCTCGGGGGGTCCTAGCTCCTACAATGAGCAGTTCTTC
cdr3_aa: CASSGGPSSYNEQFF

d_call: .
j_call: TRBJ1-2
v_call: TRBV10-3
clone_size: many
cdr3_nt: TGTGCCATCAGTGACAGGGCCGGGGACTATGGCTACACCTTC
cdr3_aa: CAISDRAGDYGYTF

d_call: .
j_call: TRBJ2-1
v_call: TRBV12-3/TRBV12-4
clone_size: few
cdr3_nt: TGTGCCAGCAGCCCGGGACTCCCCCATGGGGATGAGCAGTTCTTC
cdr3_aa: CASSPGLPHGDEQFF

d_call: .
j_call: TRBJ2-1
v_call: TRBV7-6
clone_size: many
cdr3_nt: TGTGCCAGCAGCTCCCGTGACAATGAGCAGTTCTTC
cdr3_aa: CASSSRDNEQFF

d_call: .
j_call: TRBJ1-2
v_call: TRBV6-5
clone_size: .
cdr3_nt: TGTGCCAGCAGCTCCGACATGGACAACTATCGCTACACCTTC
cdr3_aa: CASSSDMDNYRYTF

d_call: TRBD1
j_call: TRBJ1-4
v_call: TRBV20-1
clone_size: many
cdr3_nt: TGCAGTGCTTCGACAGGGATCGATGAAAAACTGTTTTTT
cdr3_aa: CSASTGIDEKLFF

d_call: TRBD1
j_call: TRBJ1-2
v_call: TRBV11-2
clone_size: many
cdr3_nt: TGTGCCAGCAGCTCCCGGACAGGACAATCCTTC
cdr3_aa: CASSSRTGQSF

d_call: .
j_call: TRBJ2-3
v_call: TRBV7-2
clone_size: .
cdr3_nt: TGTGCCAGCAGCTTAGAGGGCGCCCGATTTATTAGCACAGATACGCAGTATTTT
cdr3_aa: CASSLEGARFISTDTQYF

d_call: .
j_call: TRBJ2-3
v_call: TRBV10-3
clone_size: many
cdr3_nt: TGTGCCATCTCGCAGACAGATACGCAGTATTTT
cdr3_aa: CAISQTDTQYF

d_call: .
j_call: TRBJ2-2
v_call: TRBV29-1
clone_size: few
cdr3_nt: TGCAGCGTCGCCCCGGAGACTAGAGCCACCGGGGAGCTGTTTTTT
cdr3_aa: CSVAPETRATGELFF

d_call: .
j_call: TRBJ2-5
v_call: TRBV14
clone_size: few
cdr3_nt: TGTGCCAGCAGCCAAGGTTTGCAGGAGACCCAGTACTTC
cdr3_aa: CASSQGLQETQYF

d_call: .
j_call: TRBJ2-7
v_call: TRBV4-2
clone_size: few
cdr3_nt: TGTGCCAGCAGCCAAGAGTGGAGGGGGACCTACGAGCAGTACTTC
cdr3_aa: CASSQEWRGTYEQYF

d_call: TRBD2
j_call: TRBJ2-7
v_call: TRBV10-2
clone_size: many
cdr3_nt: TGCGCCAGCAGTGAACCAGCGGGAGGGCTATACGAGCAGTACTTC
cdr3_aa: CASSEPAGGLYEQYF

d_call: .
j_call: TRBJ1-1
v_call: TRBV20-1
clone_size: many
cdr3_nt: TGCAGTGCTAGAGATATGAGAGAAGCTTTCTTT
cdr3_aa: CSARDMREAFF

d_call: TRBD1
j_call: TRBJ1-1
v_call: TRBV6-6
clone_size: many
cdr3_nt: TGTGCCAGCAGTTATCTTGGGACAGGAAAAGGGGAGAACTTT
cdr3_aa: CASSYLGTGKGENF

d_call: .
j_call: TRBJ1-2
v_call: TRBV20-1
clone_size: many
cdr3_nt: TGCAGTGCTATTCAAAATCTCCGGGACGGGGCGAGGGGTTACTATGGCTACACCTTC
cdr3_aa: CSAIQNLRDGARGYYGYTF

d_call: .
j_call: TRBJ1-5
v_call: TRBV6-2/TRBV6-3
clone_size: many
cdr3_nt: TGTGCCAGCAGTTACGGCAGGGATACTAGCAATCAGCCCCAGCATTTT
cdr3_aa: CASSYGRDTSNQPQHF

d_call: .
j_call: TRBJ2-1
v_call: TRBV2
clone_size: many
cdr3_nt: TGTGCCAGCAGTGAAGCGGCGGGCGCCTACAATGAGCAGTTCTTC
cdr3_aa: CASSEAAGAYNEQFF

d_call: .
j_call: TRBJ1-1
v_call: TRBV18
clone_size: few
cdr3_nt: TGTGCCAGCTCACCCCTGGACCTCACTGAAGCTTTCTTT
cdr3_aa: CASSPLDLTEAFF

d_call: TRBD1
j_call: TRBJ2-7
v_call: TRBV27
clone_size: many
cdr3_nt: TGTGCCAGCAGTGAGACAGGGGAGCCCTACGAGCAGTACTTC
cdr3_aa: CASSETGEPYEQYF

d_call: TRBD2
j_call: TRBJ2-1
v_call: TRBV28
clone_size: many
cdr3_nt: TGTGCCAGCAGTTCCGCCGGGACTAGCTTCGGCAATGAGCAGTTCTTC
cdr3_aa: CASSSAGTSFGNEQFF

d_call: TRBD2
j_call: TRBJ2-1
v_call: TRBV30
clone_size: many
cdr3_nt: TGTGCCTGGAGTTCGGTAGCGGGAGTTGTTGAGCAGTTCTTC
cdr3_aa: CAWSSVAGVVEQFF

d_call: .
j_call: TRBJ2-1
v_call: TRBV11-2
clone_size: few
cdr3_nt: TGTGCCAGCAGCTTTTCGTACCGAGAGGGAAATGAGCAGTTCTTC
cdr3_aa: CASSFSYREGNEQFF

d_call: .
j_call: TRBJ1-1
v_call: TRBV5-4
clone_size: .
cdr3_nt: TGTGCCAGCAGCTTGGAGGGCAGGAACACTGAAGCTTTCTTT
cdr3_aa: CASSLEGRNTEAFF

d_call: TRBD2
j_call: TRBJ2-1
v_call: TRBV11-2
clone_size: many
cdr3_nt: TGTGCCAGCAGCTTACTAGCGGGGAGCTCCACGGGCAATGAGCAGTTCTTC
cdr3_aa: CASSLLAGSSTGNEQFF

d_call: .
j_call: TRBJ2-3
v_call: TRBV7-9
clone_size: .
cdr3_nt: TGTGCCAGCAGCTGGGACAAAAGCACAGATACGCAGTATTTT
cdr3_aa: CASSWDKSTDTQYF

d_call: .
j_call: TRBJ1-1
v_call: TRBV29-1
clone_size: many
cdr3_nt: TGCAGCGGTGTAGACACCCCGTCGGGGGCTCGGACTGAAGCTTTCTTT
cdr3_aa: CSGVDTPSGARTEAFF

d_call: .
j_call: TRBJ1-1
v_call: TRBV10-3
clone_size: many
cdr3_nt: TGTGCCATCAGTGCTGGGGGATTTGAAGCTTTCTTT
cdr3_aa: CAISAGGFEAFF

d_call: TRBD1
j_call: TRBJ2-2
v_call: TRBV6-2/TRBV6-3
clone_size: few
cdr3_nt: TGTGCCAGCAGCCAGGACAGGTCATCTTTCAACACCGGGGAGCTGTTTTTT
cdr3_aa: CASSQDRSSFNTGELFF

d_call: TRBD2
j_call: TRBJ2-7
v_call: TRBV28
clone_size: .
cdr3_nt: TGTGCCAGCAGTTTATTTAGCGGGAGCTCCTACGAGCAGTACTTC
cdr3_aa: CASSLFSGSSYEQYF

d_call: .
j_call: TRBJ2-3
v_call: TRBV20-1
clone_size: few
cdr3_nt: TGCAGGCGGGGAGATACGCAGTATTTT
cdr3_aa: CRRGDTQYF

d_call: .
j_call: TRBJ1-4
v_call: TRBV11-2
clone_size: few
cdr3_nt: TGTGCCAGCAGCTTAAATCTCGCCAGCCGTAATGAAAAACTGTTTTTT
cdr3_aa: CASSLNLASRNEKLFF

d_call: .
j_call: TRBJ2-7
v_call: TRBV7-9
clone_size: many
cdr3_nt: TGTGCCAGCAGAGGCGACAGTTCCTACGAGCAGTACTTC
cdr3_aa: CASRGDSSYEQYF

d_call: .
j_call: TRBJ2-3
v_call: TRBV10-3
clone_size: many
cdr3_nt: TGTGCCATCAGTGGTCGAAACACAGATACGCAGTATTTT
cdr3_aa: CAISGRNTDTQYF

d_call: .
j_call: TRBJ2-3
v_call: TRBV5-1
clone_size: .
cdr3_nt: TGCGCCAGCAGCCTACTACAACCAGATACGCAGTATTTT
cdr3_aa: CASSLLQPDTQYF

d_call: .
j_call: TRBJ1-1
v_call: TRBV3-1
clone_size: many
cdr3_nt: TGTGCCAGCAGCCAAGGCGGGGGAATTGAAGCTTTCTTT
cdr3_aa: CASSQGGGIEAFF

d_call: .
j_call: TRBJ2-2
v_call: TRBV6-6
clone_size: many
cdr3_nt: TGTGCCAGCAGTTGGGTGAGCGGGGAGCTGTTTTTT
cdr3_aa: CASSWVSGELFF

d_call: TRBD2
j_call: TRBJ2-1
v_call: TRBV3-1
clone_size: .
cdr3_nt: TGTGCCAGCAGCCAAGACTCCAAGTGGCTAGCGGAAAGCAATGAGCAGTTCTTC
cdr3_aa: CASSQDSKWLAESNEQFF

d_call: TRBD2
j_call: TRBJ2-5
v_call: TRBV7-8
clone_size: many
cdr3_nt: TGTGCCAGCAGCTCGCGACTAGCCCGTGGGGAGACCCAGTACTTC
cdr3_aa: CASSSRLARGETQYF

d_call: .
j_call: TRBJ1-1
v_call: TRBV7-9
clone_size: .
cdr3_nt: TGTGCCAGCAGCGCGGGACACGAGAACACTGAAGCTTTCTTT
cdr3_aa: CASSAGHENTEAFF

d_call: .
j_call: TRBJ2-5
v_call: TRBV7-9
clone_size: many
cdr3_nt: TGTGCCAGCAGCAAATCTAGCTTCGGGAGCCACGAGACCCAGTACTTC
cdr3_aa: CASSKSSFGSHETQYF

d_call: .
j_call: TRBJ2-1
v_call: TRBV29-1
clone_size: few
cdr3_nt: TGCAGCGTTGTTGGCTACAATGAGCAGTTCTTC
cdr3_aa: CSVVGYNEQFF

d_call: .
j_call: TRBJ1-4
v_call: TRBV2
clone_size: many
cdr3_nt: TGTGCCAGCAGTGAGCAAGGAGGAAATGAAAAACTGTTTTTT
cdr3_aa: CASSEQGGNEKLFF